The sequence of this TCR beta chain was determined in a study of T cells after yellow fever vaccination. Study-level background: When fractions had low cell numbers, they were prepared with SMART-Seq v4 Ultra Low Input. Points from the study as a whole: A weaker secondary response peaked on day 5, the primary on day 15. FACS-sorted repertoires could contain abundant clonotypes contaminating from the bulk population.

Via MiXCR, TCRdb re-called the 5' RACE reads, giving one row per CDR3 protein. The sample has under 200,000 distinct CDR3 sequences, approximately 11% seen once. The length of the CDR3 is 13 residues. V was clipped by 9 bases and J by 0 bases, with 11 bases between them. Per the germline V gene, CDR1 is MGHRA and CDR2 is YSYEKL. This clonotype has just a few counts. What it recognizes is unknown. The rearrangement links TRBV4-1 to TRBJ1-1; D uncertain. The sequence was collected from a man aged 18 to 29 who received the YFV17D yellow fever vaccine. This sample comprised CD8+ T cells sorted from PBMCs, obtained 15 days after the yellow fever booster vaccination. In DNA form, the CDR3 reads TGCGCCAGTCGGAGGGATCTGAACACTGAAGCTTTCTTT. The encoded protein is CASRRDLNTEAFF.